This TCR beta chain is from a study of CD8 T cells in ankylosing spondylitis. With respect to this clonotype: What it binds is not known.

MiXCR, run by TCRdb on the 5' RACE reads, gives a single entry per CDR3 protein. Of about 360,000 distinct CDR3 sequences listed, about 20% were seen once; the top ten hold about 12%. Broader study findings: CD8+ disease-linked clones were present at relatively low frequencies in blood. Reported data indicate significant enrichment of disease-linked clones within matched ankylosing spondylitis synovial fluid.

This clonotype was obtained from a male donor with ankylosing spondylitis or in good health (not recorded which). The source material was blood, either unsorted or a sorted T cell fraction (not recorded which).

DNA of the CDR3: TGTGCCAGCTCGGATACACAGGGAGCCGAGACCCAGTACTTC. Protein product: CASSDTQGAETQYF. J is TRBJ2-5 and V is TRBV18; weak D call: TRBD1 (6 bases). The CDR3 contains 14 residues. CDR1 is KGHSH, CDR2 LQKENI, per germline. Trimming took 6 bases from V and 5 from J, leaving 16 bases between them. Filled out from reference TRBV18 and TRBJ2-5, the complete variable domain reads NAGVMQNPRHLVRRRGQEARLRCSPMKGHSHVYWYRQLPEEGLKFMVYLQKENIIDESGMPKERFSAEFPKEGPSILRIQQVVRGDSAAYFCASSDTQGAETQYFGPGTRLLVL.